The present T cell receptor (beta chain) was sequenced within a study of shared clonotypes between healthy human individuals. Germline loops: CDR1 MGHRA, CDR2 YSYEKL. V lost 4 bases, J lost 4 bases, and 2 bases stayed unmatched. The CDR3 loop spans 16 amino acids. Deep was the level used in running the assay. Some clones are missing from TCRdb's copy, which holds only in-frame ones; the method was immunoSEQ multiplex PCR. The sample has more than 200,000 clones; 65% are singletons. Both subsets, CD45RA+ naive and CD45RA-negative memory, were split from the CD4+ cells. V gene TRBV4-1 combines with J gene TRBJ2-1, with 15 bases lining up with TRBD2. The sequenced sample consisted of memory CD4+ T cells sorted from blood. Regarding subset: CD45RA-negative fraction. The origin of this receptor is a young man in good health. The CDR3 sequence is CASSLGTSGRYNEQFF. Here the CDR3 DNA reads TGCGCCAGCAGCCTGGGGACTAGCGGGAGGTACAATGAGCAGTTCTTC.